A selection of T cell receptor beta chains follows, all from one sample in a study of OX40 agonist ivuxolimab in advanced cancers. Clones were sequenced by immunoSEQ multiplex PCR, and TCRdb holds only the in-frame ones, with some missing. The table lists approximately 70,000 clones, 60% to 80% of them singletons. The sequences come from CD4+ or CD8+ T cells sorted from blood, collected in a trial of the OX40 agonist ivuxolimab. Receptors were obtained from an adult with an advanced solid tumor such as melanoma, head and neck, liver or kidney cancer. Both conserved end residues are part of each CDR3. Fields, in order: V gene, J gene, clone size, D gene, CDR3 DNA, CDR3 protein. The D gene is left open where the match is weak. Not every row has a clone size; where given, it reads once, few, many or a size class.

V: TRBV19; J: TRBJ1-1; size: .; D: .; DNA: TGTGCCAGTAGTTCTACAGGTAACACTGAAGCTTTCTTT; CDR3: CASSSTGNTEAFF
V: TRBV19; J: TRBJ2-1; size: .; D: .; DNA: TGTGCCAGTGGGGGGAAGAATGAGCAGTTCTTC; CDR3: CASGGKNEQFF
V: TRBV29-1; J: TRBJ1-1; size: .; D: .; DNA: TGCAGCGTTGAAGGGAATGGGGCCGACACTGAAGCTTTCTTT; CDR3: CSVEGNGADTEAFF
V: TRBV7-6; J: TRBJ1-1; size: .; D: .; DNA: TGTGCCAGCAGCCCCAAGGTTGAGGCGAACACTGAAGCTTTCTTT; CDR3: CASSPKVEANTEAFF
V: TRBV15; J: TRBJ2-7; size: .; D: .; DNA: TGTGCCACCAGCAGAGCCTCGCTTTACGAGCAGTACTTC; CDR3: CATSRASLYEQYF
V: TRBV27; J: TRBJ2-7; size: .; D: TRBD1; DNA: TGTGCCAGCAAGGACCCGGGACAGGCGCAAGTACTTGGATACGAGCAGTACTTC; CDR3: CASKDPGQAQVLGYEQYF
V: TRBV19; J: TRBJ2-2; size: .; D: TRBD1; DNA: TGTGCCAGTAACCGACAGGGTTCGTCCGGGGAGCTGTTTTTT; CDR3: CASNRQGSSGELFF
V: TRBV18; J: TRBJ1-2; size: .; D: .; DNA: TGTGCCAGCTCGGGAACCGACGGGAACGGCTACACCTTC; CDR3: CASSGTDGNGYTF
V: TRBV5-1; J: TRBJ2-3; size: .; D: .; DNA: TGCGCCAGCAGCTTGGACGGGGTGAATACGCAGTATTTT; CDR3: CASSLDGVNTQYF
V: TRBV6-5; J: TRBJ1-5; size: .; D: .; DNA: TGTGCCAGCAAGGGGTCTAGCAATCAGCCCCAGCATTTT; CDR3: CASKGSSNQPQHF
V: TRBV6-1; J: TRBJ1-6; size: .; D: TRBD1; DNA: TGTGCCGCACAGGGGAGCTCCTATAATTCACCCCTCCACTTT; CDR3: CAAQGSSYNSPLHF
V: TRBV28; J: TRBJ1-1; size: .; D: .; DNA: TGTGCCAGCTGGGGACCGTCGAACACTGAAGCTTTCTTT; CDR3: CASWGPSNTEAFF
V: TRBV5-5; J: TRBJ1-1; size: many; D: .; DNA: TGTGCCAGCAGGAGGGGAACTGAAGCTTTCTTT; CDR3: CASRRGTEAFF
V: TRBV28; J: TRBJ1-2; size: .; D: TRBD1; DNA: TGTGCCAGCAGGGCCACTCCGGACAGGGGCTATGGCTACACCTTC; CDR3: CASRATPDRGYGYTF
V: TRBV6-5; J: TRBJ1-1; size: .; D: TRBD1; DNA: TGTGCCAGCAGTGGACAGGGGAGGACTGAAGCTTTCTTT; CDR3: CASSGQGRTEAFF